These 19 T cell receptor beta chains came from one sample sequenced in a study of blood T cells in healthy people across ages (dated by TCRdb to 2013 to 2016). Library preparation employed 5' RACE. Data came from an Illumina HiSeq 2500. A second PCR of roughly 7 to 12 cycles was performed with a sample-barcoded 5' primer and a J-beta primer mix. TCRdb's own reprocessing of the public reads used fastp at Q25 and MiXCR and kept productive beta chains. Every entry covers one CDR3 protein and lists the most common genes and DNA from its rows. The table for this sample lists roughly 1,500,000 distinct CDR3 sequences; 30% to 35% of them were counted only once. The ten largest clones represent over 9% of the sample. Material: blood. These receptors were obtained from a woman under 40 in good health.

This chain uses TRBV6-6 with TRBJ2-3, with D perhaps matching TRBD2 (5 bases). Trimming stripped 6 bases from V and 2 bases from J, with 15 bases between. Looked up from germline, CDR1 is MNHNY and CDR2 is SVGAGI (reference sequence). This CDR3 has 15 amino acids. The CDR3 loop is CASRPGKRFTDTQYF. DNA of the CDR3: TGTGCCAGCAGGCCGGGGAAAAGATTCACAGATACGCAGTATTTT.

The chain combines TRBV6-5 with TRBJ1-5, with TRBD1 identical over 8 bases. The CDR3 runs 18 residues. Trimming at V came to 2 bases and at J to 2 bases, leaving 11 bases not matched to a gene. Per germline, CDR1 MNHEY and CDR2 SVGAGI. CDR3 DNA sequence: TGTGCCAGCAGTTACGGCTTGGGCAGGGGGCTCGGCAATCAGCCCCAGCATTTT. It encodes CASSYGLGRGLGNQPQHF.

This clonotype was observed at least ten times. The CDR3 DNA follows: TGTGCCAGCAGCCGTGACAGCTCTGGTGGCTACACCTTC. Amino acids: CASSRDSSGGYTF. The gene calls are TRBV7-2 and TRBJ1-2; D might be TRBD1 (5 bases). The length of the CDR3 is 13 residues. V lost 5 bases and J lost 7, with 14 bases in between. Germline lookup yields CDR1 SGHTA and CDR2 FQGNSA.

This chain uses TRBV6-1 with TRBJ1-5; D possibly corresponds to TRBD1 (6 bases). The length of the CDR3 is 16 residues. Germline V CDR1 and CDR2: MNHNS, SASEGT. V was clipped by 4 bases and J by 1 base, with 14 bases between them. The DNA for the CDR3 is TGTGCCAGCAGTGCTTTCACAGGGCACAGCAATCAGCCCCAGCATTTT. This codes for CASSAFTGHSNQPQHF.

This clonotype was counted a few times. The V and J genes are TRBV10-3 and TRBJ1-5, with D perhaps TRBD1 (5 bases). The V and J ends lost 7 bases and 4 bases respectively, with 23 bases between them. The germline gives CDR1 ENHRY, CDR2 SYGVKD. There are 17 residues in the CDR3. The CDR3 protein is CAITADGGDRLNQPQHF. CDR3 nucleotide sequence: TGTGCCATCACCGCTGATGGGGGGGACCGCTTAAATCAGCCCCAGCATTTT.

The table lists this clonotype with a few counts. The chain recombines TRBV2 with TRBJ2-6, with D tentatively TRBD1 (6 bases). This CDR3 is 19 amino acids long. CDR1 is SNHLY, CDR2 FYNNEI, per germline. V dropped 7 bases and J dropped 0 bases, with 22 bases sitting between them. The CDR3 nucleotides read TGTGCCAGCAAGGGGGTTATAACAGGGAATCGCTCTGGGGCCAACGTCCTGACTTTC. Translated, it gives CASKGVITGNRSGANVLTF.

There are many counts of this clonotype. The V gene is TRBV6-4, the J gene TRBJ2-3, with D possibly matching TRBD2 (6 bases). This CDR3 has 14 amino acids. V was shortened by 4 bases and J by 6 bases, with 14 bases between the two germline ends. Germline V lookup: CDR1 MRHNA, CDR2 SNTAGT. The CDR3: CASSVEEGLDTQYF. CDR3 coding DNA: TGTGCCAGCAGTGTAGAGGAGGGCCTCGATACGCAGTATTTT.

This sequence joins TRBV3-1 and TRBJ1-1; a weak D match, TRBD1 (5 bases). From germline, CDR1 is LGHDT and CDR2 YNNKEL (reference sequence). V was shortened by 3 bases and J by 8 bases, with 10 bases between the two germline ends. The CDR3 sequence is 12 residues long. This chain's CDR3 is CASSQWGVEAFF. The CDR3 DNA is TGTGCCAGCAGCCAGTGGGGGGTCGAAGCTTTCTTT.

Comment on this clonotype: The junction departs from germline at one end; a sequencing error may be responsible. The V and J genes are TRBV5-1 and TRBJ2-4; 9 positions match TRBD1. The J call is doubtful: the DNA matches TRBJ2-7 better. There are 14 residues in the CDR3. CDR1 SGHRS and CDR2 YFSETQ come from the germline V gene. The DNA of the CDR3 is TGCGCCCGCAGCTTGGGAGACAGGGGGGACGAGCAGTACTTC. This translates into CARSLGDRGDEQYF.

This clonotype was detected a few times. The rearrangement joins TRBV7-2 to TRBJ2-5; no firm D call. Germline CDR1 reads SGHTA; CDR2 reads FQGNSA. This CDR3 contains 12 residues. V was trimmed by 5 bases and J by 5 bases, leaving 9 bases between them. CDR3: CASSHTKETQYF. The CDR3 bases are TGTGCCAGCAGCCATACAAAGGAGACCCAGTACTTC.

This chain links TRBV12-3 or TRBV12-4 with TRBJ2-1; D might be TRBD2 (6 bases). V shed 3 bases and J shed 4 bases, with 13 bases lying between them. This CDR3 spans 15 amino acids. DNA of the CDR3: TGTGCCAGCAGTTTCGGGACTGAGGGATACAATGAGCAGTTCTTC. As protein: CASSFGTEGYNEQFF.

This chain connects TRBV3-1 to TRBJ1-2, with 7 bases lining up with TRBD1. The CDR3 sequence is 14 residues long. Trimming removed 4 bases from V and 4 bases from J; junction bases left unmatched: 6. Germline V lookup: CDR1 LGHDT, CDR2 YNNKEL (reference sequence). The CDR3 DNA is TGTGCCAGCAGCCCGGGGACAGAAATCTATGGCTACACCTTC. Protein: CASSPGTEIYGYTF. The whole variable domain, filled in from reference TRBV3-1 and TRBJ1-2, reads DTAVSQTPKYLVTQMGNDKSIKCEQNLGHDTMYWYKQDSKKFLKIMFSYNNKELIINETVPNRFSPKSPDKAHLNLHINSLELGDSAVYFCASSPGTEIYGYTFGSGTRLTVV.

Of note for this clonotype: One junction end disagrees with the germline gene, perhaps due to a read error. This sequence joins TRBV7-9 and TRBJ1-5; 10 bases are a match to TRBD1. There are 16 residues in the CDR3. Germline V lookup: CDR1 SEHNR, CDR2 FQNEAQ (reference sequence). CDR3 protein: CASNLGVGTGAQPQHF. Here the CDR3 DNA reads TGTGCCAGCAACTTAGGGGTCGGGACAGGGGCTCAGCCCCAGCATTTT. Together with reference TRBV7-9 and TRBJ1-5, the CDR3 gives the full variable domain: DTGVSQNPRHKITKRGQNVTFRCDPISEHNRLYWYRQTLGQGPEFLTYFQNEAQLEKSRLLSDRFSAERPKGSFSTLEIQRTEQGDSAMYLCASNLGVGTGAQPQHFGDGTRLSIL.

The V gene is TRBV28, the J gene TRBJ1-2; unclear D gene. The CDR3 consists of 13 residues. The germline V gene encodes CDR1 MDHEN and CDR2 SYDVKM. V was cut by 7 bases and J by 4 bases, with 13 bases left in between. CDR3 nucleotide sequence: TGTGCCAGCATAGGGCAGACAAGCTATGGCTACACCTTC. It yields the protein CASIGQTSYGYTF.

This rearrangement joins TRBV3-1 to TRBJ1-1; TRBD1 might be the D (6 bases). Germline-derived CDR1 and CDR2 are LGHDT and YNNKEL (reference sequence). V was pared by 6 bases and J by 2 bases, with 10 bases between. There are 13 residues in the CDR3. The CDR3 is CASRVQGNTEAFF. CDR3 coding DNA: TGTGCCAGCAGGGTACAGGGAAACACTGAAGCTTTCTTT.

The genes are TRBV7-9 and TRBJ1-1; TRBD1 matches at 7 bases. Trimming cost V 5 bases and J 8 bases; bases outside gene matches: 5. This CDR3 spans 12 amino acids. Germline values: CDR1 SEHNR, CDR2 FQNEAQ (reference sequence). DNA of the CDR3: TGTGCCAGCAGCCCAGGGGGACAGGAAGCTTTCTTT. It is translated as CASSPGGQEAFF.

The V gene is TRBV6-5, the J gene TRBJ2-3, with 9 bases identical to TRBD2. Looked up from germline, CDR1 is MNHEY and CDR2 is SVGAGI. This CDR3 is 14 amino acids long. Losses at the gene ends were 7 bases for V and 5 bases for J; bases not matched to a gene: 7. DNA for the CDR3: TGTGCCAGCACTAGCGGGGCGAACTTAGATACGCAGTATTTT. It encodes CASTSGANLDTQYF.

This chain uses TRBV27 with TRBJ2-3; maybe TRBD2 (6 bases). This CDR3 has 16 residues. The V end was cut by 7 bases, the J end by 4 bases, with 21 bases between. CDR1 and CDR2 from the germline V gene are MNHEY and SMNVEV (reference sequence). CDR3 in DNA: TGTGCCAGCACAAGCCGGGGACTTTGGGACCCAGATACGCAGTATTTT. It encodes CASTSRGLWDPDTQYF.

This clonotype turned up a few times. The chain recombines TRBV9 with TRBJ2-1, with D hard to call. The V and J ends lost 1 base and 0 bases respectively, with 8 bases between them. Per the germline V gene, CDR1 is SGDLS and CDR2 is YYNGEE. The CDR3 is 15 residues long. The CDR3 reads CASSVHGSSYNEQFF. DNA for the CDR3: TGTGCCAGCAGCGTACACGGATCCTCCTACAATGAGCAGTTCTTC.